Included here is one T cell receptor beta chain sequence, with context. This sample is part of a study of PD-1 blockade in classical Hodgkin lymphoma. Looking at the study overall: With a 2-week interval, patients received intravenous nivolumab at 3 mg/kg.

Time point: cycle 4 day 1 (C4D1), after more than five weeks of nivolumab. Brentuximab vedotin exposure varied among the patients, all of whom had relapsed after autologous stem cell transplantation. Generated by immunoSEQ multiplex PCR, the TCRdb table keeps only in-frame clones and is missing some. The data contain some 93,000 clones, 78% of them seen just once; the ten biggest clones take up 9.4%. This TCR was sampled from a human donor with classical Hodgkin lymphoma. The sample was peripheral blood mononuclear cells (PBMCs), taken before the fourth cycle of nivolumab.

The CDR3 DNA reads TGCGCCAGCAGCTTGGCCGGACAGGGAGAGACCCAGTACTTC. Residues: CASSLAGQGETQYF. V usage is TRBV5-1 and J usage is TRBJ2-5; 8 bases agree with TRBD1. The CDR3 is 14 residues long. Trimming took 0 bases from V and 4 from J; bases not matched to a gene: 2. Germline V gene lookup returns CDR1 SGHRS and CDR2 YFSETQ.